What follows are 24 T cell receptor beta chains derived from one specimen sequenced in a study of shared clonotypes between healthy human individuals. In the naive CD8 group, cells lacked CD45RO and were positively selected for CCR7, so terminally differentiated effector memory CD45RA+ cells were left out. The protocol was immunoSEQ multiplex PCR, while the TCRdb copy is restricted to in-frame clones and leaves out a portion. The sample yields about 800,000 clones, approximately 96% seen once. The specimen was naive CD8+ T cells sorted from blood. The receptors shown here come from a man aged 30 to 45 in good health.

The chain joins TRBV29-1 to TRBJ2-1; D ambiguous. Germline lookup yields CDR1 SQVTM and CDR2 ANQGSEA. Trimming took 6 bases from V and 13 from J, leaving 25 bases between them. This CDR3 region has 14 residues. In DNA form, the CDR3 reads TGCAGCGTCGGCCTACTTTGGGATGCAGAAGAACAGTTCTTC. Amino acid sequence: CSVGLLWDAEEQFF.

The gene calls are TRBV28 and TRBJ2-7, with D perhaps TRBD1 or TRBD2 (5 bases each). The length of the CDR3 is 15 residues. Germline CDR1 reads MDHEN; CDR2 reads SYDVKM. Between the trimmed V and J ends, which lost 1 base and 2 bases, there was a span of 12 bases. The CDR3 coding sequence is TGTGCCAGCAGTTTATCTTTCGGGGCCCCCTACGAGCAGTACTTC. This gives the protein CASSLSFGAPYEQYF.

V gene TRBV2 combines with J gene TRBJ2-2; 13 positions agree with TRBD2. CDR3 length: 19 residues. Germline CDR1 is SNHLY and CDR2 is FYNNEI. V dropped 6 bases and J dropped 4; count of bases not matched to a gene: 14. The CDR3: CASRDPGLAGLAGTGELFF. CDR3 bases: TGTGCCAGCAGAGACCCGGGACTAGCGGGGTTGGCGGGCACCGGGGAGCTGTTTTTT.

The table lists this clone with a count of one. The chain is built from TRBV5-1 and TRBJ2-2; D ambiguous. The CDR3 spans 13 residues. The germline V gene has CDR1 SGHRS and CDR2 YFSETQ. V was cut by 6 bases and J by 2 bases, with 8 bases left in between. This chain's CDR3 is CASTTENTGELFF. CDR3 nucleotide sequence: TGCGCCAGCACCACAGAAAACACCGGGGAGCTGTTTTTT.

The chain employs TRBV28 and TRBJ2-7; D is undetermined. V was shortened by 6 bases and J by 4 bases, with 7 bases between the two germline ends. Germline loops: CDR1 MDHEN, CDR2 SYDVKM. This CDR3 comprises 11 residues. CDR3 amino acids: CASSVRYEQYF. CDR3 sequence (DNA): TGTGCCAGCAGCGTACGGTACGAGCAGTACTTC.

The CDR3 DNA reads as TGTGCCAGCAGCCCATTTTACAATGAGCAGTTCTTC. It encodes CASSPFYNEQFF. The J gene is TRBJ2-1, the V gene TRBV7-9; no definite D call. Per the germline V gene, CDR1 is SEHNR and CDR2 is FQNEAQ (reference sequence). This CDR3 has 12 amino acids. The germline V and J ends were trimmed by 5 bases and 4 bases, with 6 bases remaining between them.

The rearrangement joins TRBV6-5 to TRBJ1-5; no clear D. Germline-derived CDR1 and CDR2 are MNHEY and SVGAGI. V lost 6 bases and J lost 5, with 17 bases in between. The CDR3 sequence is 15 residues long. For the CDR3, the DNA is TGTGCCAGCAGCCTACCCCCACGAAAATATCAGCCCCAGCATTTT. Its translation: CASSLPPRKYQPQHF.

This clone appeared a single time. This chain uses TRBV19 with TRBJ2-1, with 11 nucleotides matching TRBD2. Germline V lookup: CDR1 LNHDA, CDR2 SQIVND (reference sequence). The CDR3 runs to 15 residues. The J segment lost 12 bases and the V segment lost 3 bases, leaving 10 bases of the junction unmatched. The CDR3 region is CASSMGLADNEWQFF. Here the CDR3 DNA reads TGTGCCAGTAGTATGGGACTAGCGGACAATGAATGGCAGTTCTTC.

The CDR3 is CASVTVSPSGANVLTF. The DNA for the CDR3 is TGCGCCAGCGTAACAGTTTCACCATCTGGGGCCAACGTCCTGACTTTC. V is TRBV5-1 and J is TRBJ2-6, with unresolved D. The V end was cut by 7 bases, the J end by 1 base, with 15 bases between. The length of the CDR3 is 16 residues. In germline, CDR1 is SGHRS, CDR2 YFSETQ.

The rearrangement uses TRBV4-1 and TRBJ2-2; no clear D. Per the germline V gene, CDR1 is MGHRA and CDR2 is YSYEKL. The length of the CDR3 is 13 residues. V lost 3 bases to trimming and J lost 6 bases, with 8 bases between them. For the CDR3, the DNA is TGCGCCAGCAGCCACCAGCCCCCCGGGGAGCTGTTTTTT. This sequence encodes CASSHQPPGELFF.

The CDR3 is CASSPLRASYEQYF. In DNA form, the CDR3 reads TGTGCCAGCAGCCCGCTTAGGGCCTCCTACGAGCAGTACTTC. V is TRBV7-9 and J is TRBJ2-7; no reliable D call. Germline-derived CDR1 and CDR2 are SEHNR and FQNEAQ (reference sequence). V lost 5 bases and J 0 bases, leaving 11 bases between the germline ends. The CDR3 consists of 14 residues.

This rearrangement joins TRBV15 to TRBJ2-7; 7 bases are shared with TRBD2. The germline CDR1 and CDR2 sequences are LNHNV and YYDKDF (reference sequence). The CDR3 spans 15 residues. The V and J ends lost 0 bases and 0 bases, in that order; junction bases with no gene match: 2. The CDR3, as DNA: TGTGCCACCAGCAGAGACGGGACTACCTCCTACGAGCAGTACTTC. Its translation: CATSRDGTTSYEQYF.

V is TRBV5-1 and J is TRBJ2-7; no clear D gene. Germline values: CDR1 SGHRS, CDR2 YFSETQ. This CDR3 spans 11 amino acids. V was cut by 5 bases and J by 0 bases, with 3 bases left in between. CDR3 protein: CASRSSYEQYF. Written as DNA, the CDR3 is TGCGCCAGCAGGAGCTCCTACGAGCAGTACTTC. The entire variable domain, with the rest obtained from reference TRBV5-1 and TRBJ2-7, is as follows: KAGVTQTPRYLIKTRGQQVTLSCSPISGHRSVSWYQQTPGQGLQFLFEYFSETQRNKGNFPGRFSGRQFSNSRSEMNVSTLELGDSALYLCASRSSYEQYFGPGTRLTVT.

This chain connects TRBV27 to TRBJ2-7; TRBD2 matches at 10 bases. Per the germline V gene, CDR1 is MNHEY and CDR2 is SMNVEV (reference sequence). Germline trimming cut 3 bases from V and 7 bases from J; bases unmatched to any gene: 3. This CDR3 comprises 13 residues. CDR3 sequence reads: CASSLLAGVEQYF. The DNA for the CDR3 is TGTGCCAGCAGTTTGCTAGCGGGAGTTGAGCAGTACTTC.

This clone was recorded once. Different DNA sequences within this sample yield the same CDR3. The chain carries TRBV27 and TRBJ2-7; D may correspond to TRBD1 or TRBD2 (5 bases each). Germline CDR1 is MNHEY and CDR2 is SMNVEV (reference sequence). The CDR3 is made up of 13 amino acids. The germline V and J ends were trimmed by 1 base and 3 bases, with 7 bases remaining between them. The CDR3 nucleotides read TGTGCCAGCAGTTTATGGGGGAACTACGAGCAGTACTTC. It specifies CASSLWGNYEQYF.

With regard to this clone: This same CDR3 is encoded by further DNA sequences in the sample. The chain joins TRBV4-3 to TRBJ1-2; no clear D. This CDR3 is built from 14 residues. Deletions cut 0 bases from V and 4 bases from J, with 9 bases between. Germline V gives CDR1 LGHNA, CDR2 YSLEER. In DNA form, the CDR3 reads TGCGCCAGCAGCCAAGATCGGGCAGCCTATGGCTACACCTTC. Its translation: CASSQDRAAYGYTF.

The chain couples TRBV27 to TRBJ2-7; D remains ambiguous. The V end lost 8 bases, the J end lost 5 bases, and 7 bases lay between the germline ends. The CDR3 totals 10 residues. Germline V lookup: CDR1 MNHEY, CDR2 SMNVEV (reference sequence). CDR3 residues: CASGLHEQYF. CDR3 nucleotide sequence: TGTGCCAGCGGGCTCCACGAGCAGTACTTC.

The rearrangement links TRBV4-1 to TRBJ1-5, with TRBD1 matching over 7 bases. The CDR3 is made up of 19 amino acids. Per germline, CDR1 MGHRA and CDR2 YSYEKL. V shed 3 bases and J 0 bases; nucleotides not matched to a gene: 14. The CDR3 coding sequence is TGCGCCAGCAGCCAGCACCCCGGGACAGACAATTATAGCAATCAGCCCCAGCATTTT. This codes for CASSQHPGTDNYSNQPQHF.

The chain employs TRBV28 and TRBJ1-5; D perhaps matches TRBD1 (6 bases). V was shortened by 3 bases and J by 7 bases, with 13 bases between the two germline ends. The CDR3 has 14 amino acids. The germline gives CDR1 MDHEN, CDR2 SYDVKM. CDR3 sequence: CASSFGQPGQPQHF. Here the CDR3 DNA reads TGTGCCAGCAGTTTCGGACAGCCAGGACAGCCCCAGCATTTT.

V and J are TRBV10-2 and TRBJ2-7; weak D call: TRBD1 (6 bases). V was clipped by 6 bases and J by 0 bases, with 9 bases between them. In germline, CDR1 is WSHSY, CDR2 SAAADI. CDR3 size: 13 residues. In DNA, the CDR3 is TGCGCCAGCAGCACAGGGTACTCCTACGAGCAGTACTTC. It yields the protein CASSTGYSYEQYF.

The genes are TRBV7-9 and TRBJ2-1; D is undetermined. Germline assignment: CDR1 SEHNR and CDR2 FQNEAQ (reference sequence). The CDR3 sequence is 14 residues long. V was cut by 2 bases and J by 4 bases, with 9 bases left in between. CDR3 amino acids: CASSLWNSYNEQFF. CDR3 DNA: TGTGCCAGCAGCTTATGGAACAGTTACAATGAGCAGTTCTTC.

The V and J genes are TRBV9 and TRBJ2-5; D uncertain. This CDR3 has 12 amino acids. Germline values: CDR1 SGDLS, CDR2 YYNGEE. Between the trimmed V and J ends, which lost 2 bases and 5 bases, there was a span of 7 bases. The DNA of the CDR3 is TGTGCCAGCAGCGTCAGACGGGAGACCCAGTACTTC. Translation gives CASSVRRETQYF.

This chain connects TRBV6-1 to TRBJ2-7; the D gene is possibly TRBD2 (6 bases). The germline V gene encodes CDR1 MNHNS and CDR2 SASEGT. Trimming removed 0 bases at V and 7 bases at J, with 16 bases between. The CDR3 spans 15 residues. The CDR3 nucleotides are TGTGCCAGCAGTGAAGCGCTCGGGGGACGTTGGGAGCAGTACTTC. Its translation: CASSEALGGRWEQYF.

This rearrangement joins TRBV7-8 to TRBJ2-4, with 7 bases lining up with TRBD1. The V segment lost 1 base and the J segment 4 bases; nucleotides outside the gene matches: 1. The CDR3 runs 14 residues. In germline, CDR1 is SGHVS, CDR2 FQNEAQ. Here the CDR3 reads CASSLGQGKNIQYF. The CDR3 bases are TGTGCCAGCAGCTTAGGACAGGGAAAAAACATTCAGTACTTC.